These 10 T cell receptor beta chains came from one sample sequenced in a study of cytomegalovirus exposure and HLA in healthy donors. The PCR used 60 Vbeta and 13 Jbeta primers. The protocol was immunoSEQ multiplex PCR, while the TCRdb copy is restricted to in-frame clones and leaves out a portion. The sample yields about 140,000 clones, 70% to 90% seen once. Source material: PBMCs. Receptor source: a woman in her forties in good health and CMV-seropositive.

The chain joins TRBV4-3 to TRBJ1-3; D is undetermined. This CDR3 region has 14 residues. V was trimmed by 0 bases and J by 8 bases, leaving 11 bases between them. Looked up from germline, CDR1 is LGHNA and CDR2 is YSLEER. The CDR3 loop reads CASSQDRRRDTIYF. CDR3 nucleotides: TGCGCCAGCAGCCAAGATCGGCGCCGGGACACCATATATTTT.

The sample holds one count of this clone. The chain combines TRBV28 with TRBJ1-1, with a possible D match to TRBD1 (5 bases). CDR1 and CDR2 (germline): MDHEN, SYDVKM. Deletions cut 1 base from V and 4 bases from J, with 19 bases between. The CDR3 has 17 amino acids. The CDR3 bases are TGTGCCAGCAGTTTATCAGGGTACGGTAATAAGGGCACTGAAGCTTTCTTT. This encodes CASSLSGYGNKGTEAFF.

V and J are TRBV14 and TRBJ1-1; no reliable D call. This CDR3 has 16 amino acids. V lost 2 bases and J 3 bases, leaving 16 bases between the germline ends. CDR1 SGHDN and CDR2 FVKESK come from the germline V gene. CDR3 bases: TGTGCCAGCAGCCAACAGGCCCCTCGTAGAGACACTGAAGCTTTCTTT. The encoded protein is CASSQQAPRRDTEAFF.

V gene TRBV2 combines with J gene TRBJ2-7, with 8 bases lining up with TRBD2. There are 12 residues in the CDR3. Losses at the gene ends were 10 bases for V and 2 bases for J; bases not matched to a gene: 4. From germline, CDR1 is SNHLY and CDR2 FYNNEI. The CDR3 region is CATGGEAYEQYF. CDR3 DNA: TGTGCCACGGGAGGGGAGGCCTACGAGCAGTACTTC.

The chain uses TRBV6-5 and TRBJ2-3, with no clear D. Germline assignment: CDR1 MNHEY and CDR2 SVGAGI. Trimming took 5 bases from V and 5 from J, leaving 14 bases between them. The CDR3 spans 14 residues. In nucleotides, the CDR3 is TGTGCCAGCAGTAGCCCCGGAAGGAGAGATACGCAGTATTTT. The encoded protein is CASSSPGRRDTQYF.

The rearrangement links TRBV30 to TRBJ2-3; 8 nucleotides line up with TRBD2. CDR1 and CDR2 (germline): GTSNPN, SVGIG (reference sequence). The junction had 6 bases not matched to a gene; V was cut back by 3 bases and J by 1 base. The CDR3 is 15 residues long. CDR3 bases: TGTGCCTGGAGAGGAGGTAGCGGGGGCACAGATACGCAGTATTTT. Translation gives CAWRGGSGGTDTQYF.

The genes are TRBV28 and TRBJ1-1; 7 nucleotides agree with TRBD1. V lost 8 bases and J lost 5; bases outside the gene matches: 5. The germline V gene has CDR1 MDHEN and CDR2 SYDVKM. The CDR3 contains 12 residues. This CDR3 reads CASATTGTEAFF. The CDR3 DNA follows: TGTGCCAGCGCGACGACAGGGACTGAAGCTTTCTTT. Full variable domain (rest looked up from reference TRBV28 and TRBJ1-1): DVKVTQSSRYLVKRTGEKVFLECVQDMDHENMFWYRQDPGLGLRLIYFSYDVKMKEKGDIPEGYSVSREKKERFSLILESASTNQTSMYLCASATTGTEAFFGQGTRLTVV.

The chain carries TRBV5-6 and TRBJ1-1; 10 bases are shared with TRBD1. Per the germline V gene, CDR1 is SGHDT and CDR2 is YYEEEE. The CDR3 extends over 14 amino acids. Germline trimming cut 5 bases from V and 1 base from J; bases unmatched to any gene: 2. In DNA, the CDR3 is TGTGCCAGCAGACGGGACAGGGGGAACACTGAAGCTTTCTTT. This gives the protein CASRRDRGNTEAFF.

The chain has TRBV27 and TRBJ1-6, with D perhaps matching TRBD1 (6 bases). The V gene lost 3 bases and the J gene lost 7 bases, with 28 bases spanning the gap. The germline V gene encodes CDR1 MNHEY and CDR2 SMNVEV (reference sequence). The CDR3 runs 20 residues. The CDR3 sequence: CASSLMAVRGPESSNSPLHF. CDR3 nucleotide sequence: TGTGCCAGCAGTTTGATGGCGGTCAGGGGACCCGAAAGTTCCAATTCACCCCTCCACTTT.

The chain uses TRBV29-1 and TRBJ2-5, with D perhaps matching TRBD1 (6 bases). V was clipped by 4 bases and J by 5 bases, with 11 bases between them. Germline V gives CDR1 SQVTM, CDR2 ANQGSEA. The length of the CDR3 is 12 residues. CDR3 coding DNA: TGCAGCGTTGCTGGGGGCGGCGAGACCCAGTACTTC. This encodes CSVAGGGETQYF.